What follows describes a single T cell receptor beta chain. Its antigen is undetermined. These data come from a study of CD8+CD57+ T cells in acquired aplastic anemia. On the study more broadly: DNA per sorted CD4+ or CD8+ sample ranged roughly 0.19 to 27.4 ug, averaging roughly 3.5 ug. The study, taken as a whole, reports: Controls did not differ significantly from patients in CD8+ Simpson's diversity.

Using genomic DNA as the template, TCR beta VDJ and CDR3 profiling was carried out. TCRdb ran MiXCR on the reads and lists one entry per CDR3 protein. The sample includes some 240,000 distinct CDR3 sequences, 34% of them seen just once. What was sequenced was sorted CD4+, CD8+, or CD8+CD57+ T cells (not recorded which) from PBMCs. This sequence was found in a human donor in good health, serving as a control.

The CDR3 region is CASSNGLGTRAFGQFF. CDR3 sequence (DNA): TGTGCCAGCAGCAATGGACTAGGGACTAGGGCGTTTGGGCAGTTCTTC. The chain employs TRBV9 and TRBJ2-1; 8 bases are a match to TRBD2. V lost 4 bases and J lost 12; bases outside the gene matches: 18. There are 16 residues in the CDR3. Germline-derived CDR1 and CDR2 are SGDLS and YYNGEE.